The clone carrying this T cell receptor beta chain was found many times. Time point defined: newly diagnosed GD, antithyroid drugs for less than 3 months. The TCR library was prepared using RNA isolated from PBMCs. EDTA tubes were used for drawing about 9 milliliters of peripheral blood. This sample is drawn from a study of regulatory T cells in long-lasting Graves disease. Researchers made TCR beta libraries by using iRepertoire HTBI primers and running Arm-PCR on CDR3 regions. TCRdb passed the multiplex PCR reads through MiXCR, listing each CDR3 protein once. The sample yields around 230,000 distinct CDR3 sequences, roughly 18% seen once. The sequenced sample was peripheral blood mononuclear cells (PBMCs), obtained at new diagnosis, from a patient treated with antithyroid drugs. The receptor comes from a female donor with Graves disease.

For the CDR3, the DNA is TGTGCCAGCAGCCGCGGGGAGCGGGAGGGAGAGACCCAGTACTTC. Its translation: CASSRGEREGETQYF. The chain recombines TRBV5-4 with TRBJ2-5; 10 positions agree with TRBD2. The junction had 7 bases not matched to a gene; V was cut back by 4 bases and J by 4 bases. The CDR3 is 15 amino acids. Looked up from germline, CDR1 is SGHNT and CDR2 is YYREEE (reference sequence).